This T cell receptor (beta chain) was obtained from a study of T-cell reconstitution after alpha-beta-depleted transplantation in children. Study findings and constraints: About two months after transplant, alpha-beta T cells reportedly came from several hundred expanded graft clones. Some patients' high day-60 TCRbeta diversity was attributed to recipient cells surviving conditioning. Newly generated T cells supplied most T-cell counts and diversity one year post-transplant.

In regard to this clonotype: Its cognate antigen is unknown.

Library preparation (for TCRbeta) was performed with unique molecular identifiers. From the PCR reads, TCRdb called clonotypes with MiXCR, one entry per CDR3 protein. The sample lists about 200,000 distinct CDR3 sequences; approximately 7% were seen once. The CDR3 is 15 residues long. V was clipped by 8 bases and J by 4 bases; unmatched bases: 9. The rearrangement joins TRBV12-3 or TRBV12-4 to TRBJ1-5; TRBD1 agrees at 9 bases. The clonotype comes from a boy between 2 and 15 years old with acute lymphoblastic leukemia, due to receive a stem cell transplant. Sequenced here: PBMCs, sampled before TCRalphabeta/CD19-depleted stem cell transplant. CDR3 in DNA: TGTGCCAGCGACCCAGGACAGGGGCTAAATCAGCCCCAGCATTTT. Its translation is CASDPGQGLNQPQHF.